This entry is about one T cell receptor (beta chain). The antigen remains undetermined. Each gene name is a mouse one. This record comes from a study of tissue T cells after allogeneic stem cell transplantation. The study's findings and limits: Blood and spleen captured only part of the tissue TCR repertoire.

Assay: immunoSEQ multiplex PCR; the TCRdb copy retains only in-frame clones and omits some. Altogether about 6,900 clones are present, 50% being singletons, with the ten largest covering 3.8%. Time point specified: mouse harvest day 7 after allogeneic transplant. The graft held 10^6 splenic CD5+ T cells and 10^7 T-cell-depleted bone marrow cells. The sample comprised gut tissue. This receptor was taken from a female BALB/c mouse given C57BL/6 T cells with graft-versus-host disease after an allogeneic hematopoietic cell transplant.

CDR3 bases read: TGCTCCAGCAGTCAAAGGACTGGGGGGAGCTCCTATGAACAGTAC. Its protein product is CSSSQRTGGSSYEQY. The full CDR3 reads CSSSQRTGGSSYEQYF. The chain couples TRBV23 to TRBJ2-7; TRBD2, the table's D call, was not compared with the DNA. Sequencing ends 1 residue short of the CDR3 end; the germline J gene provides the rest. CDR3 length equals 16 residues. Germline V lookup: CDR1 KGHTA, CDR2 FQNQQP.